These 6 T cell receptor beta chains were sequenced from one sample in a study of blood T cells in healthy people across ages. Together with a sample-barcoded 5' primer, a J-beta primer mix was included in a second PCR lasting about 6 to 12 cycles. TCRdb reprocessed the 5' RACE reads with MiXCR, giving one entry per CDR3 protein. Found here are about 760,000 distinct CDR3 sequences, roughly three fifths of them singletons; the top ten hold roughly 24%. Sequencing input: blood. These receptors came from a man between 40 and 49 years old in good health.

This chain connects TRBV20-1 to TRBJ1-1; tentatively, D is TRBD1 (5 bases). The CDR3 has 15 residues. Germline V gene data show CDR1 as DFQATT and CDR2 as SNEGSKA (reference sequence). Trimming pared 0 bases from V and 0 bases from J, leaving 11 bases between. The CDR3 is CSARDRQGMNTEAFF. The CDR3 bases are TGCAGTGCTAGAGATCGCCAGGGAATGAACACTGAAGCTTTCTTT.

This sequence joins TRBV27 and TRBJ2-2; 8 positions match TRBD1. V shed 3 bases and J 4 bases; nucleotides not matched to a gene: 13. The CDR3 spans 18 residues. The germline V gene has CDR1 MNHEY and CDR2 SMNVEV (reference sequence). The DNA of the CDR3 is TGTGCCAGCAGTTTCCAGAAACGACAGGGGCTCGGCACCGGGGAGCTGTTTTTT. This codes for CASSFQKRQGLGTGELFF.

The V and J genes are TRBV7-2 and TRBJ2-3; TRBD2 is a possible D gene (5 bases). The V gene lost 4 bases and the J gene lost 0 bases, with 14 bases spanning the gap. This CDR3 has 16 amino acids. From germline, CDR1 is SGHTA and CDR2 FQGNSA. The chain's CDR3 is CASSYSTGYSTDTQYF. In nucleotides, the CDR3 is TGTGCCAGCAGCTATTCAACGGGGTACAGCACAGATACGCAGTATTTT. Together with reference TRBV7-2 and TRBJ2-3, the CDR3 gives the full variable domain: GAGVSQSPSNKVTEKGKDVELRCDPISGHTALYWYRQSLGQGLEFLIYFQGNSAPDKSGLPSDRFSAERTGGSVSTLTIQRTQQEDSAVYLCASSYSTGYSTDTQYFGPGTRLTVL.

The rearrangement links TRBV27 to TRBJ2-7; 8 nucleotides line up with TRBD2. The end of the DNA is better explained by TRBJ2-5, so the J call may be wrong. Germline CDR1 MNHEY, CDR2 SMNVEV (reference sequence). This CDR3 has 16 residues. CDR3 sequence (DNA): TGTGCCAGCAGTTTTTTACAAACAGCGGGGGTGGAGACCCAGTACTTC. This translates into CASSFLQTAGVETQYF.

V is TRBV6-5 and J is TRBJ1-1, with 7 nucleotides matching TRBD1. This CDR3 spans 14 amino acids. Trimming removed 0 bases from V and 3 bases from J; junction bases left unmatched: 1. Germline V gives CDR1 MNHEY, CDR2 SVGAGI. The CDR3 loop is CASSYSGGHTEAFF. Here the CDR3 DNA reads TGTGCCAGCAGTTACTCAGGGGGCCACACTGAAGCTTTCTTT.

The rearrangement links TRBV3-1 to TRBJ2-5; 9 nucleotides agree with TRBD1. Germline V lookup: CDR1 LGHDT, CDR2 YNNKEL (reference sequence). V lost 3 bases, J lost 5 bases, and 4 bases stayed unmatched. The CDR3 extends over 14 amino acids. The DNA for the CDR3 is TGTGCCAGCAGCCAGGGGACAGGGAGGGAGACCCAGTACTTC. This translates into CASSQGTGRETQYF.